These T cell receptor beta chains were read from a single sample in a study of PD-1 blockade in mismatch repair-deficient tumors. The method was immunoSEQ multiplex PCR; TCRdb's version includes in-frame clones alone and lacks a portion of them. The sample carries fewer than 20,000 clones, 84% recorded once. The specimen comprised PBMCs, sampled 4 weeks after starting pembrolizumab. The origin of the receptors is an adult with mismatch repair-deficient cancer. The conserved cysteine and the conserved F or W are not part of the CDR3 here. The D gene is left open where the match is weak. Rows give clone size only sometimes, using once, few, many, or a class for an expanded clone.

v_call	clone_size	d_call	j_call	cdr3_aa
TRBV7-9	-	-	TRBJ2-3	ASSLVGVDTQY
TRBV28	-	-	TRBJ2-1	ASSLAGAGSYNEQF
TRBV7-3	-	TRBD1	TRBJ1-2	ASSLGQYYGYT
TRBV6-1	-	-	TRBJ1-2	ASSERGGGYGYT
TRBV4-1	once	-	TRBJ1-2	ASSQDREKATEGYT
TRBV19	-	TRBD1	TRBJ1-1	ASSPGQGRNTEAF
TRBV19	-	TRBD2	TRBJ2-2	ATDGREGTGELF
TRBV28	-	TRBD2	TRBJ2-1	ASSPPGGGPLRFNEQF
TRBV29-1	few	-	TRBJ2-7	SVEDGRLASYEQY
TRBV29-1	-	-	TRBJ1-2	SVDAGYGYT
TRBV27	-	TRBD2	TRBJ2-1	ASSLAGAPINEQF